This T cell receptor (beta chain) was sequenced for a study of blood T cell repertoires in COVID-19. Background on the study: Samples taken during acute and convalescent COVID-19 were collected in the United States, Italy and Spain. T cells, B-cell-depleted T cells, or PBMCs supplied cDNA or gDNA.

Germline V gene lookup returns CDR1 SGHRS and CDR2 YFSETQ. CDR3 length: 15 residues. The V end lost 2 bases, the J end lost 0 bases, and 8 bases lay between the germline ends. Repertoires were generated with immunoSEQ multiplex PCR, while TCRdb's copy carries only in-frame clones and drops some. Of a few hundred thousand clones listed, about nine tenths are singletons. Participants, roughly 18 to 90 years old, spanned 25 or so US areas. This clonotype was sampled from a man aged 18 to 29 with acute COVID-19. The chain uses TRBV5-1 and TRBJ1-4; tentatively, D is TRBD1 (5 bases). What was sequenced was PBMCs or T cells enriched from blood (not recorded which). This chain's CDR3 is CASSLGQATNEKLFF. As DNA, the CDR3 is TGCGCCAGCAGCTTAGGACAAGCAACTAATGAAAAACTGTTTTTT.